In this sample, the clone carrying this T cell receptor beta chain turned up a few times. The source of the sample is a study of blood T cells in healthy people across ages. CDR1 is MNHEY and CDR2 is SVGEGT in the germline V gene. CDR3 length equals 13 residues. Trimming pared 6 bases from V and 4 bases from J, leaving 12 bases between. Sample-barcoded 5' priming and a J-beta primer mix drove a second PCR of about 7 to 11 cycles. TCRdb used MiXCR to reprocess the 5' RACE reads, holding one entry per CDR3 protein. The sample holds about 1 million distinct CDR3 sequences; about 25% are singletons and the top ten take about 0.69%. This sample was also put to use in a study of T cells of mothers and their children.

The TCR originated in a girl aged 2 to 9 in good health. Input material: blood. V is TRBV6-2 or TRBV6-3 and J is TRBJ1-1; a weak D match, TRBD1 (6 bases). This CDR3 reads CASSSRGATEAFF. The DNA for the CDR3 is TGTGCCAGCAGCTCCCGGGGGGCCACTGAAGCTTTCTTT.